These T cell receptor beta chains were read from a single sample in a study of blood T cell repertoires in COVID-19. The method was immunoSEQ multiplex PCR; TCRdb's version includes in-frame clones alone and lacks a portion of them. Of tens of thousands of clones in the sample, about 91% are singletons; the top ten hold approximately 14%. Sequencing was done on a sample of peripheral blood. The receptors come from a human donor with active COVID-19. The donor label of this sample is uncertain. CDR3s include the opening cysteine and the closing phenylalanine or tryptophan. A D gene is named only where the DNA matches it firmly. The listing skips clone size in some rows; elsewhere it reads once, few, many or a size class.

-	-	TRBV2	TRBJ1-1	CASILGGGRPNTEAFF	TGTGCCAGCATCCTTGGGGGGGGCCGGCCGAACACTGAAGCTTTCTTT
-	TRBD1	TRBV29-1	TRBJ2-7	CSVTGTDYEQYF	TGCAGCGTGACTGGGACAGACTACGAGCAGTACTTC
-	TRBD2	TRBV7-2	TRBJ2-7	CASSLRTSGTTYEQYF	TGTGCCAGCAGCCTACGGACTAGCGGGACTACCTACGAGCAGTACTTC
-	-	TRBV20-1	TRBJ1-5	CSASYLQGNQPQHF	TGCAGTGCTAGTTATCTCCAGGGTAATCAGCCCCAGCATTTT
-	-	TRBV7-2	TRBJ2-1	CASSLGRGPYGDEQFF	TGTGCCAGCAGCTTAGGGAGGGGCCCATATGGAGATGAGCAGTTCTTC
-	TRBD2	TRBV28	TRBJ2-1	CASSSSGRDNEQFF	TGTGCCAGCAGTTCTAGCGGGAGAGACAATGAGCAGTTCTTC
-	-	TRBV7-2	TRBJ2-3	CASSLALLATDTQYF	TGTGCCAGCAGCTTAGCCCTGTTGGCCACAGATACGCAGTATTTT
-	TRBD2	TRBV28	TRBJ2-7	CASGRGGSYEQYF	TGTGCCTCCGGCCGGGGCGGGAGCTACGAGCAGTACTTC
-	TRBD1	TRBV12-3/TRBV12-4	TRBJ2-4	CASRQGAQNIQYF	TGTGCCAGCAGGCAGGGGGCCCAAAACATTCAGTACTTC
-	TRBD1	TRBV28	TRBJ1-2	CASSSGQITYGYTF	TGTGCCAGCAGCTCGGGACAGATAACCTATGGCTACACCTTC
once	-	TRBV28	TRBJ1-6	CASSSRQDRRSPLHF	TGTGCCAGCAGTTCCCGACAGGATCGTCGTTCACCCCTCCACTTT
-	-	TRBV19	TRBJ2-1	CASSLVSGRDEQFF	TGTGCCAGTAGTCTCGTCTCCGGGAGAGATGAGCAGTTCTTC
once	-	TRBV5-1	TRBJ2-7	CASSENPRREQYF	TGCGCCAGCAGCGAGAACCCTCGGCGGGAGCAGTACTTC
-	-	TRBV2	TRBJ2-4	CASSERGQANGIQYF	TGTGCCAGCAGTGAACGAGGGCAGGCAAACGGCATTCAGTACTTC
-	-	TRBV5-1	TRBJ1-2	CASSLAPTENYGYTF	TGCGCCAGCAGCTTGGCCCCCACGGAGAACTATGGCTACACCTTC
-	-	TRBV3-1/TRBV3-2	TRBJ2-7	CASSQDQSQGAYEQYF	TGTGCCAGCAGCCAAGATCAGTCACAGGGAGCCTACGAGCAGTACTTC
-	-	TRBV30	TRBJ1-4	CAWSSGYNEKLFF	TGTGCCTGGAGTAGCGGTTATAATGAAAAACTGTTTTTT
-	-	TRBV13	TRBJ2-1	CASSLSFFGNEQFF	TGTGCCAGCAGCTTATCCTTCTTCGGCAATGAGCAGTTCTTC
once	-	TRBV28	TRBJ1-5	CASSLGREDQPQHF	TGTGCCAGCAGTTTGGGCAGGGAGGATCAGCCCCAGCATTTT
few	-	TRBV2	TRBJ1-6	CASSDFGSSYNSPLHF	TGTGCCAGCAGTGATTTCGGGAGCTCCTATAATTCACCCCTCCACTTT
-	-	TRBV28	TRBJ1-6	CASRRQGNSPLHF	TGTGCCAGCAGACGGCAGGGCAATTCACCCCTCCACTTT
-	-	TRBV7-3	TRBJ2-7	CASSLTGGSGYEQYF	TGTGCCAGCAGCTTAACTGGTGGGAGCGGGTACGAGCAGTACTTC
-	TRBD1	TRBV30	TRBJ1-6	CAWGQVYNSPLHF	TGTGCCTGGGGACAGGTTTATAATTCACCCCTCCACTTT
-	-	TRBV14	TRBJ2-7	CASSQVYRAYEQYF	TGTGCCAGCAGCCAAGTTTATAGAGCCTACGAGCAGTACTTC
-	-	TRBV5-1	TRBJ2-5	CASSSRREETQYF	TGCGCCAGCAGCTCCCGGCGGGAAGAGACCCAGTACTTC
-	-	TRBV24-1	TRBJ2-4	CATSDSDPAGLNIQYF	TGTGCCACCAGTGATTCAGACCCGGCAGGGTTGAACATTCAGTACTTC
-	-	TRBV29-1	TRBJ1-2	CSSRDIGYGYTF	TGCAGCTCCCGGGACATCGGCTATGGCTACACCTTC
-	-	TRBV27	TRBJ2-4	CASSFGGSRDIQYF	TGTGCCAGCAGTTTCGGTGGGAGTCGGGACATTCAGTACTTC
-	-	TRBV28	TRBJ2-7	CASSSERGEQYF	TGTGCCAGCAGTTCCGAGAGAGGGGAGCAGTACTTC
-	TRBD1	TRBV28	TRBJ2-1	CASSTRTGTYVDEQFF	TGTGCCAGCAGTACCCGGACAGGGACGTACGTCGATGAGCAGTTCTTC
-	TRBD2	TRBV5-4	TRBJ2-1	CASSLGTSAYNEQFF	TGTGCCAGCAGCTTGGGAACTAGCGCATACAATGAGCAGTTCTTC
-	TRBD2	TRBV4-3	TRBJ2-4	CASSHQREGPAKNIQYF	TGCGCCAGCAGCCACCAGCGGGAGGGCCCGGCCAAAAACATTCAGTACTTC
-	TRBD1	TRBV19	TRBJ2-2	CASSIGQVSGELFF	TGTGCCAGTAGTATCGGACAGGTTAGCGGGGAGCTGTTTTTT
-	-	TRBV10-3	TRBJ2-1	CAISELANEQFF	TGTGCCATCAGTGAGCTGGCAAATGAGCAGTTCTTC
-	TRBD1	TRBV18	TRBJ1-1	CASSPLDRGRNTEAFF	TGTGCCAGCTCACCTTTGGACAGGGGGCGAAACACTGAAGCTTTCTTT
-	TRBD2	TRBV11-3	TRBJ2-5	CASSLGLANQETQYF	TGTGCCAGCAGCTTAGGACTAGCGAACCAAGAGACCCAGTACTTC
-	-	TRBV6-5	TRBJ1-2	CASSSPIYPGGYTF	TGTGCCAGCAGTTCTCCCATCTATCCTGGTGGCTACACCTTC
-	TRBD1	TRBV5-6	TRBJ2-7	CASRFGTVYEQYF	TGTGCCAGCAGATTCGGGACAGTCTACGAGCAGTACTTC
-	-	TRBV6-6	TRBJ1-4	CASSLRFGEKLFF	TGTGCCAGCAGCTTGCGGTTTGGTGAAAAACTGTTTTTT
once	TRBD2	TRBV10-1	TRBJ2-2	CASSPIRTSGRTNTGELFF	TGCGCCAGCAGTCCCATTCGGACTAGCGGGAGGACGAACACCGGGGAGCTGTTTTTT
-	TRBD1	TRBV3-1/TRBV3-2	TRBJ2-7	CASSLQGENYEQYF	TGTGCCAGCAGCCTTCAGGGGGAAAATTACGAGCAGTACTTC
-	TRBD2	TRBV6-6	TRBJ2-5	CASSRLAGHQETQYF	TGTGCCAGCAGTCGCTTAGCGGGTCACCAAGAGACCCAGTACTTC
once	-	TRBV11-2	TRBJ1-6	CASSLRLAGVDSPLHF	TGTGCCAGCAGCTTACGTCTCGCAGGTGTTGATTCACCCCTCCACTTT
-	-	TRBV6-2/TRBV6-3	TRBJ2-1	CASSYPGGYNEQFF	TGTGCCAGCAGTTATCCCGGGGGTTACAATGAGCAGTTCTTC
-	-	TRBV7-2	TRBJ1-3	CASSFGGNTIYF	TGTGCCAGCAGCTTCGGGGGAAACACCATATATTTT
once	-	TRBV6-5	TRBJ2-7	CASSYEVAGGSYEQYF	TGTGCCAGCAGCTACGAGGTGGCAGGAGGGTCCTACGAGCAGTACTTC
-	TRBD2	TRBV28	TRBJ2-7	CASRSTSGSTYEQYF	TGTGCCAGCAGATCGACTAGCGGGAGTACGTACGAGCAGTACTTC
-	TRBD1	TRBV7-9	TRBJ2-5	CASSDSGTAFQETQYF	TGTGCCAGCAGCGACTCCGGGACAGCGTTCCAAGAGACCCAGTACTTC
-	TRBD1	TRBV5-1	TRBJ2-1	CASSGLLGQGILGSYNEQFF	TGCGCCAGCAGCGGTCTCTTGGGACAGGGGATCCTCGGGTCCTACAATGAGCAGTTCTTC
once	TRBD1	TRBV6-5	TRBJ2-7	CASSTTTGVYEQYF	TGTGCCAGCAGTACCACGACAGGGGTGTACGAGCAGTACTTC